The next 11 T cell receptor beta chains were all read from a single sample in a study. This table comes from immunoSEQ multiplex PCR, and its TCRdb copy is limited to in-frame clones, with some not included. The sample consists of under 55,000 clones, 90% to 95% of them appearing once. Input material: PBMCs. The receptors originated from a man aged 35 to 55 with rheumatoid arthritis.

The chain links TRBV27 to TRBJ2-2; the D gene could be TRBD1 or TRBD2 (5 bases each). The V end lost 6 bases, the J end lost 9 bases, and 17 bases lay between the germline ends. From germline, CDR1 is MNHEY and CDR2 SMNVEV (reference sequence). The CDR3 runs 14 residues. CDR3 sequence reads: CASSTGTFMRELFF. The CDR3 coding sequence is TGTGCCAGCAGCACCGGGACCTTTATGAGGGAGCTGTTTTTT.

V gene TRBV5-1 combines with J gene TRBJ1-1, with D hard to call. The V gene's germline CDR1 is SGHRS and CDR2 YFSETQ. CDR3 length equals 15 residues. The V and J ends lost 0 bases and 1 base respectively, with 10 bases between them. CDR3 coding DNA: TGCGCCAGCAGCTTGGGTCGGGAGACGAACACTGAAGCTTTCTTT. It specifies CASSLGRETNTEAFF. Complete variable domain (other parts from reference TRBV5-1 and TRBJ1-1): KAGVTQTPRYLIKTRGQQVTLSCSPISGHRSVSWYQQTPGQGLQFLFEYFSETQRNKGNFPGRFSGRQFSNSRSEMNVSTLELGDSALYLCASSLGRETNTEAFFGQGTRLTVV.

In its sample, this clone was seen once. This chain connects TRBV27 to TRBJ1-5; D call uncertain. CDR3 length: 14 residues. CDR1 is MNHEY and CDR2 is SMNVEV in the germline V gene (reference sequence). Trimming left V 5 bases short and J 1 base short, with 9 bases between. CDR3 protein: CASSAGRSNQPQHF. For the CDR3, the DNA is TGTGCCAGCAGTGCCGGAAGGAGCAATCAGCCCCAGCATTTT.

The CDR3 loop is CASSFRRQGGLGEQYF. The CDR3 nucleotides are TGTGCCAGCAGCTTCCGACGACAGGGGGGTCTGGGAGAGCAGTACTTC. The chain links TRBV5-6 to TRBJ2-7; 9 bases are a match to TRBD1. The CDR3 sequence is 16 residues long. V lost 2 bases and J lost 7; bases outside the gene matches: 13. Per the germline V gene, CDR1 is SGHDT and CDR2 is YYEEEE.

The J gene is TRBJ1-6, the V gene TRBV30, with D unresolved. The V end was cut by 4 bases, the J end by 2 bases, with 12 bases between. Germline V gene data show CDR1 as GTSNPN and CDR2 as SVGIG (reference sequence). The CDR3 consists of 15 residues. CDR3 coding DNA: TGTGCCTGGACGGGGAGGGTGGCCTATAATTCACCCCTCCACTTT. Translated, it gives CAWTGRVAYNSPLHF. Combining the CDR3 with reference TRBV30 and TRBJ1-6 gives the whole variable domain SQTIHQWPATLVQPVGSPLSLECTVEGTSNPNLYWYRQAAGRGLQLLFYSVGIGQISSEVPQNLSASRPQDRQFILSSKKLLLSDSGFYLCAWTGRVAYNSPLHFGNGTRLTVT.

The CDR3 DNA is TGTGCCAGCAGTTTACTAGCGGGAGCCTACGAGCAGTACTTC. It translates to CASSLLAGAYEQYF. V gene TRBV28 combines with J gene TRBJ2-7; 10 positions agree with TRBD2. With V trimmed by 2 bases and J by 2 bases, 0 bases remained unmatched. The CDR3 spans 14 residues. The germline V gene encodes CDR1 MDHEN and CDR2 SYDVKM.

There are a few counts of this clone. CDR3 coding DNA: TGTGCCTGGAGTGGGAGGGCCTTCTATAATTCACCCCTCCACTTT. It is translated as CAWSGRAFYNSPLHF. The J gene is TRBJ1-6, the V gene TRBV30; no firm D call. The CDR3 has 15 amino acids. Trimming removed 1 base from V and 3 bases from J, with 10 bases in between. CDR1 GTSNPN and CDR2 SVGIG come from the germline V gene (reference sequence).

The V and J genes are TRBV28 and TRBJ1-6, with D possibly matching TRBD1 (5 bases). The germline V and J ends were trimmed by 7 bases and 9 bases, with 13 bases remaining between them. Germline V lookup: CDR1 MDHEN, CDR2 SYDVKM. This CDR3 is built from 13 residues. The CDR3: CASMRGSGSPLHF. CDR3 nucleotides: TGTGCCAGCATGAGGGGCTCGGGTTCACCCCTCCACTTT.

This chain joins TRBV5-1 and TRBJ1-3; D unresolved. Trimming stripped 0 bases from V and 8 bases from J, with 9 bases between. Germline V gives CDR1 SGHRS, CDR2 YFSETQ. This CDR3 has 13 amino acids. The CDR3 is CASSLAYGDTIYF. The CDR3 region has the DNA TGCGCCAGCAGCTTGGCCTACGGAGACACCATATATTTT.

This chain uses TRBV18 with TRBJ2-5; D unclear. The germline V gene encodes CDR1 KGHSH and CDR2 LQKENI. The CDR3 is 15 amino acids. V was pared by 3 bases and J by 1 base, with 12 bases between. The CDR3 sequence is CASSPLLSPQETQYF. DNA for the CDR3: TGTGCCAGCTCACCCCTACTCTCCCCCCAAGAGACCCAGTACTTC. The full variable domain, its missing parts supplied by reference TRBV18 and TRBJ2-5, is NAGVMQNPRHLVRRRGQEARLRCSPMKGHSHVYWYRQLPEEGLKFMVYLQKENIIDESGMPKERFSAEFPKEGPSILRIQQVVRGDSAAYFCASSPLLSPQETQYFGPGTRLLVL.

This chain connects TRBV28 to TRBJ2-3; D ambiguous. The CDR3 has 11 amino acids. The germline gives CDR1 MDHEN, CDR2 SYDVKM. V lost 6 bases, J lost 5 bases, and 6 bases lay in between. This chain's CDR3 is CASRQLDTQYF. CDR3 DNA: TGTGCCAGCAGGCAGTTAGATACGCAGTATTTT.